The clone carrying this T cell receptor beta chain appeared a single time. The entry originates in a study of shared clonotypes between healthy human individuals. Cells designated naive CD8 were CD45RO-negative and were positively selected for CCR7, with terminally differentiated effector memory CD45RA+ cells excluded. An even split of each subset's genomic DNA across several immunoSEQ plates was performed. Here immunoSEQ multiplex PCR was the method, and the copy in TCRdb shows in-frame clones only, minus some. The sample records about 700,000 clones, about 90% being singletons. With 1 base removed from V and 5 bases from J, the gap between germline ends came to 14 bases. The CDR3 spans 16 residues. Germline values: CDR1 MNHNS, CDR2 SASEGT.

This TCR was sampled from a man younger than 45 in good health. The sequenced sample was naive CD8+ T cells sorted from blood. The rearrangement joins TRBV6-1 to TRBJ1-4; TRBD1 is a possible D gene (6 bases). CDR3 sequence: CASSEVGGEKNEKLFF. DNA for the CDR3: TGTGCCAGCAGTGAAGTAGGGGGTGAGAAAAATGAAAAACTGTTTTTT.